The rows below give T cell receptor beta chains drawn from one sample of a study of T-cell reconstitution after alpha-beta-depleted transplantation in children. Via MiXCR, TCRdb re-called the PCR reads, giving one row per CDR3 protein. The table records about 830,000 distinct CDR3 sequences, less than 20% of them present only once. This specimen consisted of PBMCs, mostly from graft donor cells, obtained 360 days after TCRalphabeta/CD19-depleted stem cell transplant. Receptor source: a male patient under 18 who had a stem cell transplant for acute lymphoblastic leukemia, so the T cells may come from the graft donor. Each CDR3 is given with its conserved first and last residue. The D gene is left open where the match is weak. Expanded clones get a size class; other rows say once, few or many, or leave the size out.

-	TRBV7-3	TRBJ2-7	TRBD1	TGTGCCAGCAGCTTAGGACGACAGGGATCCTACGAGCAGTACTTC	CASSLGRQGSYEQYF
few	TRBV28	TRBJ2-5	-	TGTGCCAGCAGTCTCTGGGACTTAGAAGAGACCCAGTACTTC	CASSLWDLEETQYF
many	TRBV20-1	TRBJ2-1	TRBD2	TGCAGTGCTACGACTAGCGGGGCATACAATGAGCAGTTCTTC	CSATTSGAYNEQFF
few	TRBV18	TRBJ2-1	-	TGTGCCAGCTCGGGGAACTGGGCCGATGAGCAGTTCTTC	CASSGNWADEQFF
few	TRBV12-3/TRBV12-4	TRBJ2-7	-	TGTGCCAGCTCATTGACAGGGAGGGACGAGCAGTACTTC	CASSLTGRDEQYF
few	TRBV11-2	TRBJ2-7	TRBD1	TGTGCCAGCAGCCCAGGGGGCCGTTTCTACGAGCAGTACTTC	CASSPGGRFYEQYF
once	TRBV7-3	TRBJ2-5	-	TGTGCCAGCAGCTTGTACGCAGAAGAGACCCAGTACTTC	CASSLYAEETQYF
few	TRBV7-9	TRBJ2-1	TRBD2	TGTGCCAGCAGCCTGGGACTAGCGGGTTTGTTCTTC	CASSLGLAGLFF
-	TRBV10-3	TRBJ2-3	-	TGTGCCATCAGTGAGTCCCCCCCCAGCTGGGGCACAGATACGCAGTATTTT	CAISESPPSWGTDTQYF
-	TRBV18	TRBJ1-5	-	TGTGCCAGCTCACTCGGCGGCCCGGATAGCAATCAGCCCCAGCATTTT	CASSLGGPDSNQPQHF
many	TRBV20-1	TRBJ2-2	-	TGCAGTGCTAGAAATCTAGCAGCCGACGCCGGGGAGCTGTTTTTT	CSARNLAADAGELFF
few	TRBV7-9	TRBJ1-1	-	TGTGCCAGCACCTTCGAGAACAGGGAGACTGAAGCTTTCTTT	CASTFENRETEAFF
-	TRBV7-9	TRBJ2-7	-	TGTGCCAGCAGCTTAGTCTGGCCCCGAAAGACCTACGAGCAGTACTTC	CASSLVWPRKTYEQYF
once	TRBV6-1	TRBJ2-3	-	TGTGCCAGCAGTGACCGGCAGTTACGCACAGATACGCAGTATTTT	CASSDRQLRTDTQYF
few	TRBV7-8	TRBJ2-1	TRBD2	TGTGCCAGCAGCCCTAGGAGGGGAGGGCCCTGGAATGAGCAGTTCTTC	CASSPRRGGPWNEQFF
-	TRBV6-1	TRBJ1-5	-	TGTGCCAGCAGCCCCGTGGGCCCAAATCAGCCCCAGCATTTT	CASSPVGPNQPQHF
many	TRBV7-3	TRBJ2-3	TRBD2	TGTGCCAGCAGCACCGGACTAGCGGATACGCAGTATTTT	CASSTGLADTQYF
-	TRBV11-2	TRBJ2-1	TRBD2	TGTGCCAGCAGCACACCTTGGGGGTTAGCGGGGTCCTACAATGAGCAGTTCTTC	CASSTPWGLAGSYNEQFF
many	TRBV20-1	TRBJ1-1	-	TGCAGTGCTAGTCGAGGGGACGCTGAAGCTTTCTTT	CSASRGDAEAFF
many	TRBV29-1	TRBJ2-7	-	TGCAGCGTTGAAGAGAGCTCCTACGAGCAGTACTTC	CSVEESSYEQYF
few	TRBV24-1	TRBJ1-4	-	TGTGCCACCAGTGATTCGACAGTGAATGAAAAACTGTTTTTT	CATSDSTVNEKLFF
-	TRBV24-1	TRBJ1-3	-	TGTGCCACCAGTCTCGATGGAAACACCATATATTTT	CATSLDGNTIYF
-	TRBV4-1	TRBJ2-7	TRBD1	TGCGCCAGCAGCCATACGGGACAGTTCCCCGAGCAGTACTTC	CASSHTGQFPEQYF
few	TRBV12-3/TRBV12-4	TRBJ2-5	TRBD2	TGTGCCAGCACCCCGGGACTAGCCCCCACCGAGTACCAAGAGACCCAGTACTTC	CASTPGLAPTEYQETQYF
-	TRBV25-1	TRBJ2-5	TRBD2	TGTGCCAGCAGTGAAAATAGAGCGGGACGTTTCCAAGAGACCCAGTACTTC	CASSENRAGRFQETQYF
-	TRBV30	TRBJ2-2	-	TGTGCCTGGAGTGGGGTAACAGACGGGGAGCTGTTTTTT	CAWSGVTDGELFF
many	TRBV28	TRBJ2-7	-	TGTGCCAGCAGTTTAAACCTCCCTGGGGTTAGGCAGTACTTC	CASSLNLPGVRQYF
many	TRBV9	TRBJ2-2	TRBD1	TGTGCCAGCAGCGCCTCTTGGACAGGGGTTGGTCACGGGGAGCTGTTTTTT	CASSASWTGVGHGELFF
few	TRBV7-9	TRBJ1-3	-	TGTGTCTGTGGAAACACCATATATTTT	CVCGNTIYF
many	TRBV5-5	TRBJ2-7	TRBD2	TGTGCCAGTGCAGCGGGAGGGGGCTACGAGCAGTACTTC	CASAAGGGYEQYF